This is a list of T cell receptor beta chains from one sample in a study of blood T cell repertoires in COVID-19. The table came from immunoSEQ multiplex PCR; TCRdb's copy has only in-frame clones and leaves some out. The sample has 100,000 to 150,000 clones, roughly 88% seen once. The source material was peripheral blood. Receptors were obtained from a middle-aged man with acute or convalescent COVID-19. Both conserved end residues are part of each CDR3. The D gene is left open where the match is weak. Part of the rows lack a size; the others show once, few, many or a class for expanded clones.

j_gene,d_gene,abundance,len,v_gene,CDR3aa,CDR3nt
TRBJ2-7,TRBD2,-,15,TRBV12-5,CASGRISGGSYEQYF,TGTGCTAGTGGTAGAATTAGCGGGGGCTCCTACGAGCAGTACTTC
TRBJ1-4,-,-,17,TRBV28,CASSYPLGQRINEKLFF,TGTGCCAGCAGCTACCCCCTCGGACAGAGGATTAATGAAAAACTGTTTTTT
TRBJ1-6,-,-,14,TRBV2,CASSDEGRDSPLHF,TGTGCCAGCAGTGACGAGGGTCGTGATTCACCCCTCCACTTT
TRBJ1-2,-,-,14,TRBV7-9,CASSFRGSSYGYTF,TGTGCCAGCAGCTTTAGGGGATCCAGCTATGGCTACACCTTC
TRBJ1-2,TRBD1,few,18,TRBV27,CASTRIVGQGLANYGYTF,TGTGCCAGCACCCGTATCGTGGGACAGGGGCTCGCCAACTATGGCTACACCTTC
TRBJ2-7,-,-,11,TRBV5-6,CASSTYYEQYF,TGTGCCAGCAGCACCTACTACGAGCAGTACTTC
TRBJ1-2,-,once,13,TRBV7-8,CASSLAPDYGYTF,TGTGCCAGCAGCTTAGCGCCGGACTATGGCTACACCTTC
TRBJ2-1,-,once,17,TRBV5-1,CASSANGGQIYQNQQFF,TGCGCCAGCAGCGCGAACGGGGGACAGATTTACCAAAATCAGCAGTTCTTC
TRBJ1-2,TRBD1,-,13,TRBV2,CASSDRDNYGYTF,TGTGCCAGCAGCGACAGGGATAACTATGGCTACACCTTC
TRBJ2-2,TRBD1,-,15,TRBV7-9,CASSLLTGGTGELFF,TGTGCCAGCAGCTTACTGACAGGGGGCACCGGGGAGCTGTTTTTT
TRBJ2-7,TRBD2,-,15,TRBV6-1,CASSEYERGDHEQYF,TGTGCCAGCAGTGAATATGAGCGGGGGGATCACGAGCAGTACTTC
TRBJ1-2,TRBD1,once,14,TRBV9,CASSVLQGDYGYTF,TGTGCCAGCAGCGTATTACAGGGGGACTATGGCTACACCTTC
TRBJ1-1,TRBD1,-,12,TRBV28,CASSRGTVGAFF,TGTGCCAGCAGCCGAGGGACAGTTGGGGCTTTCTTT
TRBJ2-7,-,once,14,TRBV28,CASSPARQGGEQYF,TGTGCCAGCAGCCCAGCCCGACAGGGAGGCGAGCAGTACTTC
TRBJ2-7,-,-,15,TRBV27,CASSSSRQGFGEQYF,TGTGCCAGCAGTTCTAGTCGCCAGGGGTTCGGGGAGCAGTACTTC
TRBJ1-1,-,-,15,TRBV5-1,CASSLAGGSNTEAFF,TGCGCCAGCAGCTTGGCGGGGGGCTCGAACACTGAAGCTTTCTTT
TRBJ1-5,-,-,12,TRBV10-3,CAVSGKNQPQHF,TGTGCCGTCAGCGGTAAGAATCAGCCCCAGCATTTT
TRBJ2-5,TRBD2,-,16,TRBV11-3,CASSLGVSGIQETQYF,TGTGCCAGCAGCTTAGGGGTTAGCGGGATTCAAGAGACCCAGTACTTC
TRBJ1-5,-,-,15,TRBV5-1,CASSPGGGSNQPQHF,TGCGCCAGCAGCCCGGGTGGGGGGAGCAATCAGCCCCAGCATTTT
TRBJ1-6,TRBD1,few,19,TRBV7-7,CASSLREGCRDREDSPLHF,TGTGCTAGCAGCTTAAGGGAGGGATGCAGGGACAGGGAGGATTCACCCCTCCACTTT
TRBJ1-1,-,-,14,TRBV28,CASSETHRDTEAFF,TGTGCCAGCAGCGAGACCCACAGGGACACTGAAGCTTTCTTT
TRBJ2-5,-,-,14,TRBV3-1/TRBV3-2,CASSQGGGMETQYF,TGTGCCAGCAGCCAAGGTGGGGGGATGGAGACCCAGTACTTC
TRBJ1-2,-,-,13,TRBV6-5,CASSSTTFYGYTF,TGTGCCAGCAGTTCAACTACGTTCTATGGCTACACCTTC
TRBJ1-4,TRBD1,-,14,TRBV29-1,CSVDIQGGREKLFF,TGCAGCGTTGATATACAGGGGGGTCGGGAAAAACTGTTTTTT
TRBJ1-3,-,-,13,TRBV9,CASKAGTGNTIYF,TGTGCCAGCAAAGCAGGTACTGGAAACACCATATATTTT
TRBJ1-1,TRBD1,-,14,TRBV12-5,CASGRTGVGSQAFF,TGTGCTAGTGGTAGGACAGGGGTAGGTTCCCAGGCTTTCTTT
TRBJ1-3,TRBD1,-,14,TRBV6-5,CAVYPGTGVNTIYF,TGTGCGGTATATCCCGGGACAGGGGTAAACACCATATATTTT
TRBJ1-5,-,-,15,TRBV5-1,CASSPLPNEGQPQHF,TGCGCCAGCAGCCCCTTGCCTAATGAGGGTCAGCCCCAGCATTTT
TRBJ1-2,-,-,15,TRBV2,CASNFEGVVGYGYTF,TGTGCCAGCAATTTTGAAGGGGTTGTAGGATATGGCTACACCTTC
TRBJ1-5,-,-,17,TRBV5-5,CASSLVWAPNSNQPQHF,TGTGCCAGCAGCTTGGTTTGGGCTCCAAATAGCAATCAGCCCCAGCATTTT